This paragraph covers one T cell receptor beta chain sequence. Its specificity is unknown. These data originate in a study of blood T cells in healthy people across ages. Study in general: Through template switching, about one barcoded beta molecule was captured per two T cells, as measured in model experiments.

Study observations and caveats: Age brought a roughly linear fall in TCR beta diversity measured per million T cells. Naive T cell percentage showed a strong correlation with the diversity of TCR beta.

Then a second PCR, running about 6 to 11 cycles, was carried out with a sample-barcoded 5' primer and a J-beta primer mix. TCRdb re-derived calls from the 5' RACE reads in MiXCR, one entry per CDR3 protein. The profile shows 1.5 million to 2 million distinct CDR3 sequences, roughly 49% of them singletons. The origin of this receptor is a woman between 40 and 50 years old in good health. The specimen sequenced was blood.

CDR3 sequence: CSVEEGFDTQYF. The CDR3 nucleotides are TGCAGCGTTGAAGAAGGGTTTGATACGCAGTATTTT. V is TRBV29-1 and J is TRBJ2-3; D unclear. Germline CDR1 reads SQVTM; CDR2 reads ANQGSEA. The CDR3 consists of 12 residues. V lost 0 bases and J lost 6, with 7 bases in between.